The 19 T cell receptor beta chains in this list originate from one sample, sequenced in a study of T cells after yellow fever vaccination. One entry per CDR3 protein results from TCRdb running MiXCR on the 5' RACE reads. There are about 250,000 distinct CDR3 sequences in the sample; about 3.5% occur only once, and around 19% lies in the top ten. The source was PBMCs, collected 15 days after the yellow fever booster vaccination. All receptors derive from a man in his late teens or twenties who received the YFV17D yellow fever vaccine.

On this clonotype: Since a much larger clone is just one base distant, this may be a read error. The J gene is TRBJ1-1, the V gene TRBV6-2 or TRBV6-3; weak D call: TRBD1 (6 bases). The CDR3 extends over 15 amino acids. The germline V gene encodes CDR1 MNHEY and CDR2 SVGEGT. This chain's CDR3 is CASRGHLVMNTDAFF. DNA of the CDR3: TGTGCCAGCAGGGGACACCTGGTCATGAACACTGACGCTTTCTTT.

This clonotype was recorded at least ten times. This chain connects TRBV20-1 to TRBJ2-5; 9 nucleotides line up with TRBD2. From germline, CDR1 is DFQATT and CDR2 SNEGSKA (reference sequence). The CDR3 loop spans 15 amino acids. The J segment lost 2 bases and the V segment lost 7 bases, leaving 11 bases of the junction unmatched. The CDR3, as DNA: TGCAGTGGAGAGGCGGCTAGCGGGGCGCAAGAGACCCAGTACTTC. It specifies CSGEAASGAQETQYF.

This clonotype occurred a few times. The J gene is TRBJ2-1, the V gene TRBV5-4, with TRBD1 identical over 7 bases. The germline gives CDR1 SGHNT, CDR2 YYREEE (reference sequence). With V trimmed by 4 bases and J by 10 bases, 11 bases remained unmatched. This CDR3 spans 14 amino acids. The CDR3 spells CASSPIQGTPEQFF. The CDR3 coding sequence is TGTGCCAGCAGCCCAATACAGGGGACCCCCGAGCAGTTCTTC.

This clonotype occurred many times. The rearrangement joins TRBV6-2 or TRBV6-3 to TRBJ2-3; unclear D gene. CDR1 and CDR2 from the germline V gene are MNHEY and SVGEGT. V was clipped by 6 bases and J by 6 bases, with 7 bases between them. This CDR3 region has 11 residues. The CDR3 DNA reads as TGTGCCAGCAGCACCGGGGATACGCAGTATTTT. It yields the protein CASSTGDTQYF.

A word on this clonotype: This may come from a read error, since a much larger clone is one base off. This chain links TRBV7-6 with TRBJ2-7; 9 nucleotides line up with TRBD2. The CDR3 has 16 residues. CDR1 is SGHVS, CDR2 FNYEAQ, per germline. The CDR3 spells CASSLAPLAGSFEQYF. In DNA form, the CDR3 reads TGTGCCAGCAGCTTAGCGCCACTAGCGGGTTCCTTCGAGCAGTACTTC.

This clonotype was observed at least ten times. The rearrangement links TRBV6-4 to TRBJ2-3; unclear D gene. V was pared by 3 bases and J by 7 bases, with 8 bases between. CDR3 length: 12 amino acids. Germline CDR1 is MRHNA and CDR2 is SNTAGT. CDR3 loop: CASSEGGNTQYF. The CDR3 region has the DNA TGTGCCAGCAGTGAGGGCGGAAATACGCAGTATTTT.

There are a few counts of this clonotype. This chain uses TRBV4-1 with TRBJ2-3; 8 nucleotides match TRBD2. V shed 4 bases and J 0 bases; nucleotides not matched to a gene: 9. This CDR3 is 17 amino acids long. The germline CDR1 and CDR2 sequences are MGHRA and YSYEKL. CDR3 region: CASSLPGLEPSTDTQYF. The CDR3, as DNA: TGCGCCAGCAGCCTACCGGGACTAGAGCCAAGCACAGATACGCAGTATTTT.

This clonotype was seen many times. The chain links TRBV7-2 to TRBJ1-5; tentative D call: TRBD1 (6 bases). The CDR3 spans 17 residues. The germline CDR1 and CDR2 sequences are SGHTA and FQGNSA. Trimming removed 1 base at V and 3 bases at J, with 16 bases between. DNA for the CDR3: TGTGCCAGCAGCTTAGGGAGGGGGGGCGCGGACAATCAGCCCCAGCATTTT. It is translated as CASSLGRGGADNQPQHF. Drawing the rest from reference TRBV7-2 and TRBJ1-5, the complete variable domain is GAGVSQSPSNKVTEKGKDVELRCDPISGHTALYWYRQSLGQGLEFLIYFQGNSAPDKSGLPSDRFSAERTGGSVSTLTIQRTQQEDSAVYLCASSLGRGGADNQPQHFGDGTRLSIL.

This clonotype has just a few counts. In DNA form, the CDR3 reads TGTGCCAGCTCACCAGCCTCGCCAGGGCTAACTCAGCCCCAGCATTTT. It codes for CASSPASPGLTQPQHF. The V gene is TRBV18, the J gene TRBJ1-5; a possible D gene is TRBD1 (5 bases). Germline-derived CDR1 and CDR2 are KGHSH and LQKENI. The V end lost 2 bases, the J end lost 6 bases, and 17 bases lay between the germline ends. CDR3 length: 16 residues.

This clonotype was found many times. V and J are TRBV7-2 and TRBJ2-5; 13 bases line up with TRBD2. V lost 5 bases to trimming and J lost 5 bases; unmatched junction nucleotides: 8. CDR3 length equals 16 residues. In germline, CDR1 is SGHTA, CDR2 FQGNSA. The CDR3 loop is CASSPRLAGGGETQYF. CDR3 nucleotides: TGTGCCAGCAGCCCCCGACTAGCGGGGGGAGGGGAGACCCAGTACTTC.

Ten or more counts support this clonotype. V usage is TRBV30 and J usage is TRBJ2-4; D is unclear. The length of the CDR3 is 14 residues. The V end was cut by 0 bases, the J end by 2 bases, with 8 bases between. CDR1 and CDR2 (germline): GTSNPN, SVGIG (reference sequence). The CDR3 here is CAWSVTVTKNIQYF. CDR3 DNA sequence: TGTGCCTGGAGTGTAACGGTAACCAAAAACATTCAGTACTTC.

The table lists this clonotype with many counts. The chain couples TRBV6-2 or TRBV6-3 to TRBJ1-4; D uncertain. V was trimmed by 2 bases and J by 3 bases, leaving 7 bases between them. CDR3 length equals 14 residues. Germline V lookup: CDR1 MNHEY, CDR2 SVGEGT. This chain's CDR3 is CASSYRQPNEKLFF. The CDR3 nucleotides read TGTGCCAGCAGTTACCGGCAGCCTAATGAAAAACTGTTTTTT.

This clonotype showed up many times. The V gene is TRBV12-3 or TRBV12-4, the J gene TRBJ1-6; weak D call: TRBD1 (5 bases). The CDR3 sequence is 14 residues long. Trimming took 5 bases from V and 13 from J, leaving 18 bases between them. The CDR3 loop reads CASSTGSIIHPLHF. DNA of the CDR3: TGTGCCAGCAGTACAGGTTCTATAATTCACCCCCTCCACTTT.

In its sample, this clonotype was seen many times. V gene TRBV5-1 combines with J gene TRBJ1-1; D not certain. CDR1 is SGHRS, CDR2 YFSETQ, per germline. This CDR3 is built from 11 residues. The V gene lost 6 bases and the J gene lost 5 bases, with 8 bases spanning the gap. The CDR3 bases are TGCGCCAGCACGCGGGATACTGAAGCTTTCTTT. Protein product: CASTRDTEAFF.

This clonotype was observed a single time. A much larger clonotype is one base distant, so this may be a read error. This chain connects TRBV24-1 to TRBJ2-1; the D gene is possibly TRBD2 (5 bases). Germline V gene lookup returns CDR1 KGHDR and CDR2 SFDVKD. There are 15 residues in the CDR3. The DNA for the CDR3 is TGTGCCACCAGTGATTTGCAAGCTAGCCTCTATGAGGAGTTCTTC. Translation gives CATSDLQASLYEEFF.

The chain recombines TRBV4-3 with TRBJ2-7; possible D gene TRBD2, 5 bases. V gave up 1 base and J gave up 5 bases, with 9 bases separating them. The CDR3 is made up of 13 amino acids. Germline CDR1 reads LGHNA; CDR2 reads YSLEER. CDR3 loop: CASSQGGFHEQYF. CDR3 nucleotide sequence: TGCGCCAGCAGCCAAGGAGGGTTCCACGAGCAGTACTTC.

This clonotype has just a few counts. The V gene is TRBV9, the J gene TRBJ1-1; a weak D match, TRBD1 (5 bases). Germline loops: CDR1 SGDLS, CDR2 YYNGEE. CDR3 length equals 14 residues. Between the trimmed V and J ends, which lost 5 bases and 6 bases, there was a span of 17 bases. This CDR3 reads CASRPVWDGAEAFF. CDR3 coding DNA: TGTGCCAGCAGGCCCGTTTGGGACGGGGCTGAAGCTTTCTTT.

This clonotype was seen many times. This sequence joins TRBV15 and TRBJ1-1, with D hard to call. CDR3 length equals 13 residues. The V and J ends lost 5 bases and 1 base respectively, with 8 bases between them. Germline loops: CDR1 LNHNV, CDR2 YYDKDF (reference sequence). The CDR3 sequence: CATSPTPNTEAFF. CDR3 in DNA: TGTGCCACCAGCCCGACACCGAACACTGAAGCTTTCTTT.

This clonotype occurred many times. This chain uses TRBV4-3 with TRBJ2-3; D may correspond to TRBD1 or TRBD2 (6 bases each). The CDR3 has 17 amino acids. Germline-derived CDR1 and CDR2 are LGHNA and YSLEER. Deletions cut 0 bases from V and 2 bases from J, with 15 bases between. The CDR3 DNA reads TGCGCCAGCAGCCAAGATCGGCCGGGGGCGTACACAGATACGCAGTATTTT. Amino acids: CASSQDRPGAYTDTQYF.